This T cell receptor beta chain was observed in a study of shared T cell receptors in the human thymus. Method: immunoSEQ multiplex PCR; TCRdb's copy keeps in-frame clones and lacks some. The sample consists of hundreds of thousands of clones, over 75% of them appearing once. These sequences were also reported in another study, on human thymus T cells.

The receptor comes from a boy under two years old with a congenital heart defect. The sequenced sample consisted of thymocytes.

The CDR3, as DNA: TGTGCCAGCACCAAGACACTGTACAATGAGCAGTTCTTC. Its translation: CASTKTLYNEQFF. The chain couples TRBV28 to TRBJ2-1; D is uncertain. Germline assignment: CDR1 MDHEN and CDR2 SYDVKM. Trimming cost V 7 bases and J 4 bases, with 11 bases left between them. This CDR3 has 13 residues. Variable domain in full (rest from reference TRBV28 and TRBJ2-1): DVKVTQSSRYLVKRTGEKVFLECVQDMDHENMFWYRQDPGLGLRLIYFSYDVKMKEKGDIPEGYSVSREKKERFSLILESASTNQTSMYLCASTKTLYNEQFFGPGTRLTVL.